This T cell receptor beta chain was identified in a study of T and B cells in COVID-19 patients. About the research overall: Blood was sampled from COVID-19 patients who were either actively infected or recovered. Critical illness requiring mechanical ventilation or extracorporeal membrane oxygenation affected about 65% of the 20 active-infection patients.

The CDR3 covers 10 residues. With 2 bases removed from V and 12 bases from J, the gap between germline ends came to 7 bases. Looked up from germline, CDR1 is GTSNPN and CDR2 is SVGIG (reference sequence). TRB rearrangements were amplified by multiplex PCR with BIOMED2 TRB-A/B primers. TCRdb re-derived calls from the multiplex PCR reads in MiXCR, one entry per CDR3 protein. The sample has about 16,000 distinct CDR3 sequences, about a quarter seen once. Each TRB amplification used 250-500 ng of genomic DNA from blood. By share, this clonotype ranks as medium-sized. The clonotype comes from a human donor who had recovered from COVID-19. The specimen was blood. The chain recombines TRBV30 with TRBJ1-4; D might be TRBD1 (5 bases). The CDR3 protein is CAWSQGELFF. The CDR3 nucleotides read TGTGCCTGGAGTCAAGGGGAACTGTTTTTT.